Below are 12 T cell receptor beta chains sequenced from a single sample in a study of blood T cell repertoires in COVID-19. Sequencing was performed with immunoSEQ multiplex PCR; in TCRdb, only in-frame clones are kept and a portion is missing. The sample has about 360,000 clones, around nine tenths seen once; the top ten hold 2.5% to 3.5%. Material for sequencing was peripheral blood. The source is a human donor in a cohort sampled during active COVID-19.

The rearrangement uses TRBV3-1 (or the pseudogene TRBV3-2) and TRBJ1-3; D not certain. CDR1 is LGHDT and CDR2 is YNNKEL in the germline V gene (reference sequence). Trimming stripped 5 bases from V and 0 bases from J, with 11 bases between. CDR3 length equals 15 residues. CDR3 DNA sequence: TGTGCCAGCAGCACACCTACGGGCTCTGGAAACACCATATATTTT. Its translation: CASSTPTGSGNTIYF.

This chain joins TRBV7-2 and TRBJ2-1, with 14 bases fitting TRBD2. V shed 1 base, J shed 9 bases, and the junction held 14 bases outside the gene matches. CDR1 SGHTA and CDR2 FQGNSA come from the germline V gene. The CDR3 consists of 19 residues. The CDR3 reads CASSLGRLAGGNPYGEQFF. The CDR3 nucleotides are TGTGCCAGCAGCTTAGGCAGACTAGCGGGAGGGAACCCGTACGGTGAGCAGTTCTTC.

The chain is built from TRBV15 and TRBJ2-3; 8 positions agree with TRBD2. The CDR3 covers 14 residues. V shed 7 bases and J 0 bases; nucleotides not matched to a gene: 3. CDR1 and CDR2 from the germline V gene are LNHNV and YYDKDF (reference sequence). DNA of the CDR3: TGTGCCACCAAGAAGCGGGGGAGCACAGATACGCAGTATTTT. This sequence encodes CATKKRGSTDTQYF.

This chain connects TRBV5-1 to TRBJ1-2; D is possibly TRBD1 (6 bases). The V gene lost 5 bases and the J gene lost 4 bases, with 12 bases spanning the gap. This CDR3 has 13 residues. Germline-derived CDR1 and CDR2 are SGHRS and YFSETQ. The CDR3 DNA reads as TGCGCCAGCAGAATTACAGGGTCCTATGGCTACACCTTC. Protein product: CASRITGSYGYTF.

This clone was observed at least ten times. The J gene is TRBJ2-1, the V gene TRBV6-6; maybe TRBD2 (5 bases). Deletions cut 0 bases from V and 9 bases from J, with 12 bases between. The CDR3 has 14 residues. CDR1 MNHNY and CDR2 SVGAGI come from the germline V gene (reference sequence). CDR3 sequence reads: CASSYSEDAPEQFF. DNA for the CDR3: TGTGCCAGCAGTTACTCGGAGGACGCACCTGAGCAGTTCTTC.

V and J are TRBV6-5 and TRBJ2-3, with D perhaps matching TRBD1 (5 bases). CDR1 is MNHEY, CDR2 SVGAGI, per germline. The CDR3 extends over 14 amino acids. V was shortened by 4 bases and J by 0 bases, with 8 bases between the two germline ends. For the CDR3, the DNA is TGTGCCAGCAGTTCCCAGGGTAGCACAGATACGCAGTATTTT. It encodes CASSSQGSTDTQYF.

The chain links TRBV28 to TRBJ2-1, with 14 positions matching TRBD2. Germline V lookup: CDR1 MDHEN, CDR2 SYDVKM. J gave up 6 bases and V 5 bases, and 3 bases lay outside the gene matches. The CDR3 has 15 amino acids. For the CDR3, the DNA is TGTGCCAGCAGTAGCGGGACTAGCGGGAGCAATGAGCAGTTCTTC. Protein: CASSSGTSGSNEQFF.

This rearrangement joins TRBV9 to TRBJ2-5, with a possible D match to TRBD2 (5 bases). Germline values: CDR1 SGDLS, CDR2 YYNGEE. This CDR3 spans 14 amino acids. Trimming cost V 0 bases and J 5 bases, with 11 bases left between them. This CDR3 reads CASSVGEGWETQYF. The CDR3, as DNA: TGTGCCAGCAGCGTAGGAGAGGGTTGGGAGACCCAGTACTTC.

J is TRBJ2-1 and V is TRBV29-1; 9 bases agree with TRBD1. Germline V gene data show CDR1 as SQVTM and CDR2 as ANQGSEA. The V and J ends lost 2 bases and 5 bases, in that order; junction bases with no gene match: 4. The CDR3 is 14 amino acids. CDR3 sequence (DNA): TGCAGCGTTGAACGGACAGGGGAAAACAATGAGCAGTTCTTC. The encoded protein is CSVERTGENNEQFF.

This clone was detected only once. The CDR3 spells CASSLGGGRNEKLFF. The CDR3 DNA reads TGCGCCAGCAGCTTGGGGGGTGGGAGGAATGAAAAACTGTTTTTT. The rearrangement links TRBV5-1 to TRBJ1-4; D is ambiguous. Per the germline V gene, CDR1 is SGHRS and CDR2 is YFSETQ. CDR3 length: 15 residues. The germline V and J ends were trimmed by 0 bases and 5 bases, with 11 bases remaining between them. The full variable domain, completed using reference TRBV5-1 and TRBJ1-4, is KAGVTQTPRYLIKTRGQQVTLSCSPISGHRSVSWYQQTPGQGLQFLFEYFSETQRNKGNFPGRFSGRQFSNSRSEMNVSTLELGDSALYLCASSLGGGRNEKLFFGSGTQLSVL.

This clone was seen more than once but under ten times. V and J are TRBV11-1 and TRBJ2-1; 10 positions agree with TRBD2. CDR1 is SGHAT, CDR2 FQDESV, per germline (reference sequence). With 5 bases clipped from V and 12 bases from J, the junction kept 4 bases outside the gene matches. The length of the CDR3 is 12 residues. The CDR3 nucleotides are TGTGCCAGCAGCCTCCGGACTAGCGGGCAGTTCTTC. Protein: CASSLRTSGQFF.

The rearrangement uses TRBV7-9 and TRBJ1-6, with D possibly being TRBD1 (5 bases). Germline CDR1 and CDR2: SEHNR and FQNEAQ (reference sequence). The CDR3 is made up of 15 amino acids. The germline V and J ends were trimmed by 3 bases and 8 bases, with 14 bases remaining between them. DNA for the CDR3: TGTGCCAGCAGCTTCCCAGGGCCCGACGATTCACCCCTCCACTTT. This sequence encodes CASSFPGPDDSPLHF.